This T cell receptor beta chain came from a study of blood T cell repertoires in COVID-19. Data came from immunoSEQ multiplex PCR; TCRdb stores just in-frame clones and leaves some out. This table has 250,000 to 350,000 clones, roughly 90% appearing once. Germline V gene data show CDR1 as SQVTM and CDR2 as ANQGSEA. With 3 bases removed from V and 13 bases from J, the gap between germline ends came to 22 bases. The CDR3 is 14 amino acids. The V gene is TRBV29-1, the J gene TRBJ2-1; the D gene is possibly TRBD2 (6 bases). The sample taken for sequencing was peripheral blood. The TCR comes from a man between 18 and 29 years old who had recovered from COVID-19. The CDR3 is CSVDFELAFVTQFF. The DNA of the CDR3 is TGCAGCGTTGATTTCGAACTAGCTTTCGTCACACAGTTCTTC.